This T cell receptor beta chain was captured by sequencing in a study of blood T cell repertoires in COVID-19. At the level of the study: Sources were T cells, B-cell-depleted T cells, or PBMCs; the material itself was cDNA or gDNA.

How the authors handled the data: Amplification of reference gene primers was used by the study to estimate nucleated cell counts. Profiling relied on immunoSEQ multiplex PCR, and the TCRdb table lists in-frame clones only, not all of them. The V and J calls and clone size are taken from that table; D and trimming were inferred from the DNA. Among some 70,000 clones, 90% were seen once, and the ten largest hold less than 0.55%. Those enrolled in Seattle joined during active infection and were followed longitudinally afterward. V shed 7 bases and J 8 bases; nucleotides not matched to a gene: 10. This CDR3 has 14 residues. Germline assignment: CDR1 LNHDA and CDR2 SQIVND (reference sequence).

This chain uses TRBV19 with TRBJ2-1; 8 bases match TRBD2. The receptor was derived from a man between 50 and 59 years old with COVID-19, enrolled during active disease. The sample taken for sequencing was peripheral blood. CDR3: CASTTGTSFDEQFF. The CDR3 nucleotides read TGTGCCAGTACCACCGGGACTAGTTTCGATGAGCAGTTCTTC. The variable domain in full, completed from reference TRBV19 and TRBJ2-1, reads DGGITQSPKYLFRKEGQNVTLSCEQNLNHDAMYWYRQDPGQGLRLIYYSQIVNDFQKGDIAEGYSVSREKKESFPLTVTSAQKNPTAFYLCASTTGTSFDEQFFGPGTRLTVL.